Each of the 4 T cell receptor beta chains below was sequenced from the same sample in a study of blood T cell repertoires in COVID-19. This table comes from immunoSEQ multiplex PCR, and its TCRdb copy is limited to in-frame clones, with some not included. The sample has around 270,000 clones; more than 75% are singletons. The sequenced sample was peripheral blood. Receptor source: a man aged 35 to 55 who had recovered from COVID-19.

Written as DNA, the CDR3 is TGCGCCAGCAGCTTGGTTGCCAGTCCTAGGGAGCAGTACTTC. This sequence encodes CASSLVASPREQYF. The chain employs TRBV5-1 and TRBJ2-7; D not resolved. The CDR3 is 14 residues long. Germline-derived CDR1 and CDR2 are SGHRS and YFSETQ. With 0 bases removed from V and 7 bases from J, the gap between germline ends came to 14 bases.

This chain links TRBV5-4 with TRBJ2-6, with 10 bases identical to TRBD1. V dropped 3 bases and J dropped 3; count of bases not matched to a gene: 3. Germline assignment: CDR1 SGHNT and CDR2 YYREEE (reference sequence). The CDR3 spans 16 residues. As DNA, the CDR3 is TGTGCCAGCAGCTGGACAGGGGGTGGTGGGGCCAACGTCCTGACTTTC. Its protein is CASSWTGGGGANVLTF.

This chain uses TRBV7-3 with TRBJ2-5; D perhaps matches TRBD2 (5 bases). V lost 5 bases and J lost 3, with 10 bases in between. The CDR3 is 13 amino acids. Germline V gene sequence: CDR1 SGHTA, CDR2 FQGTGA. CDR3 in DNA: TGTGCCAGCAGCCGGGGTGTCAAAGAGACCCAGTACTTC. Protein: CASSRGVKETQYF.

This sequence joins TRBV9 and TRBJ2-3, with 9 bases that match TRBD2. This CDR3 is built from 17 residues. V was pared by 0 bases and J by 1 base, with 6 bases of the junction left unmatched. Germline V gene sequence: CDR1 SGDLS, CDR2 YYNGEE. The CDR3 DNA follows: TGTGCCAGCAGCGTAGAATGGGGCGGGGGGGGCACAGATACGCAGTATTTT. It translates to CASSVEWGGGGTDTQYF.